Included here is one T cell receptor beta chain sequence, with context. The antigen this receptor binds is unknown. The sample holds no much larger clone one base away, and base qualities are not on file. This specimen belongs to a study of T cell repertoires in ileal Crohn's disease (dated by TCRdb to the late 2010s). Some background on the complete study: At the time of surgery, about a third of patients were active smokers, and the median duration of disease was 7.5 to 8.5 years. All patients had surgery for a complication: stricturing disease in about 60% and penetrating disease in roughly 39%. Running in parallel with the study was a multicentre cohort set up to find predictors of early endoscopic recurrence following ileocolonic resection. Neoterminal ileum biopsies obtained at postoperative colonoscopy were designated as M6 samples. TCR repertoire analysis was done in a few dozen Crohn's disease patients from a prospective multicentre cohort. Roughly half of the patients were given postoperative therapy, with 11 receiving thiopurines and around 20 receiving anti-TNF agents. A total of about 170 mucosal samples from around 60 patients were sequenced, collected from several sites on the surgical specimen and at postoperative endoscopy. A Rutgeerts score higher than i0 was the definition used for endoscopic postoperative recurrence. Beyond this particular receptor, the publication reports: Endoscopic recurrence was linked to a higher percentage of high-frequency clones at surgery, and recurrence occurred in every patient whose clonality exceeded 26.8% (18/57). A significantly higher proportion of clonal expansions was observed in active smokers at surgery than in non-smokers (approximately 28% vs 17%, p=0.02). Within the first year after surgery, the timing of postoperative endoscopy varied, and the median delay was roughly 6.9 months. Compared with CD4 T cells, sorted CD8 T cells held more high-frequency clones, which suggests that the mucosal expansions were mostly CD8. Only a subgroup of patients, of unstated size, had their mucosal CD4 and CD8 T cells sorted and sequenced.

The CDR3 runs 15 residues from the cysteine to the phenylalanine. Of all the DNA, just the CDR3 is kept, 45 bases in frame from base 1. The V end loses 0 bases and the J end loses 8 bases, and a stretch of 13 bases separates them. CDR1 and CDR2 (MNHEY, SMNVEV) derive from the germline V gene (reference sequence). The time point label corresponds to: neoterminal ileum biopsy at postoperative endoscopy, about 6 months after surgery. Adults with ileal or ileocolonic Crohn's disease and an indication for ileocolonic resection were eligible for inclusion. Whole ileal mucosal biopsies were kept frozen at -80 degrees C prior to DNA extraction. Genomic DNA was isolated from frozen whole biopsies using a TRizol-based method, and the DNA was quantified with a NanoDrop 2000 spectrophotometer. For commercial TCRB immunosequencing, approximately 500 nanograms of biopsy DNA were submitted for each sample. CDR3 regions were amplified from genomic DNA by Adaptive Biotechnology using a two-step, amplification bias-controlled multiplex PCR. Primers covering every V and J gene segment were used in the first PCR, while barcodes and Illumina adapters were added in the second PCR. CDR3 libraries were sequenced on an Illumina instrument. In the authors' own workflow: The analysis drew on both the pipelines supplied by the vendor and custom analysis of the raw data in R/Bioconductor running R version 3.3.0. Clonality, which ranges from 0 to 1, was calculated as the inverse of the normalised Shannon entropy across all productive clones. The repertoire share taken up by the top 100 clones defined high-frequency clones, and only clones that passed a 95% confidence test were kept. Repertoire diversity was measured with the Simpson index, and overlap between samples was measured with the Morisita-Horn index. TCRdb provides this immuneACCESS table in a form limited to in-frame rearrangements. Some clones are lacking; in checked studies, under half of them reflect an unresolved V gene, and why the rest are absent is not known. V and J calls and clone size follow that table, whereas D and trimming were derived from the DNA. In this sample the table shows more than 50,000 clones, roughly 91% of which occur a single time. The ten largest clonotypes hold about 1.9% of the sample.

Sequenced: ileal tissue. This clonotype originated in an adult with Crohn's disease. The sequence links TRBV27 to TRBJ2-2, with the D gene call left open. The CDR3 region: CASSLSAYSVGELFF. In nucleotides, the sequence is TGTGCCAGCAGTTTATCCGCATATAGTGTTGGGGAGCTGTTTTTT.